Listed below are T cell receptor beta chains from one sample, sequenced in a study of T cells in Graves' hyperthyroidism and ophthalmopathy. Each CDR3 protein is one row after TCRdb ran MiXCR on the multiplex PCR reads. Here the sample spans approximately 530,000 distinct CDR3 sequences, nearly 20% being singletons. The sample taken for sequencing was blood. Source of these receptors: a man aged 35 to 55 with Graves' ophthalmopathy. Each CDR3 is given with its conserved first and last residue. D genes are given only for firm matches. The size field is filled for only some rows; it gives once, few, many or a size class.

CDR3 DNA: TGTGCCAGCAGTCTAAGCTCCTACAATGAGCAGTTCTTC
CDR3 protein: CASSLSSYNEQFF
D gene: NA
V gene: TRBV7-3
clone size: many
J gene: TRBJ2-1

CDR3 DNA: TGTGCCTGGAGCACACAGGGGAAAGAGACCCAGTACTTC
CDR3 protein: CAWSTQGKETQYF
D gene: TRBD1
V gene: TRBV30
clone size: many
J gene: TRBJ2-5

CDR3 DNA: TGCGCCAGCAGCCACCCCAGGGATACGCAGTATTTT
CDR3 protein: CASSHPRDTQYF
D gene: NA
V gene: TRBV4-1
clone size: few
J gene: TRBJ2-3

CDR3 DNA: TGTGCCAGCTCATCAACAGGCGGTGGGCCCTACGAGCAGTACTTC
CDR3 protein: CASSSTGGGPYEQYF
D gene: NA
V gene: TRBV18
clone size: many
J gene: TRBJ2-7

CDR3 DNA: TGTGCCAGCAGCTCGACCCGGACAGGATTCGGGGGCTACACCTTC
CDR3 protein: CASSSTRTGFGGYTF
D gene: TRBD1
V gene: TRBV7-2
clone size: many
J gene: TRBJ1-2

CDR3 DNA: TGTGCCAGCGGGCGGACAGGGGGTGCCTATGGCTACACCTTC
CDR3 protein: CASGRTGGAYGYTF
D gene: TRBD1
V gene: TRBV3-1
clone size: NA
J gene: TRBJ1-2

CDR3 DNA: TGTGCCAGCTCACCACAGGAGGGTGGAAATCAGCCCCAGCATTTT
CDR3 protein: CASSPQEGGNQPQHF
D gene: NA
V gene: TRBV18
clone size: many
J gene: TRBJ1-5

CDR3 DNA: TGTGCCAGCAGTGTGGGAGAGCTCAATGAAAAACTGTTTTTT
CDR3 protein: CASSVGELNEKLFF
D gene: NA
V gene: TRBV2
clone size: NA
J gene: TRBJ1-4

CDR3 DNA: TGTGCCAGCAGTCTGGGGGAGGGCTTAGGGACCGGGGAGCTGTTTTTT
CDR3 protein: CASSLGEGLGTGELFF
D gene: TRBD2
V gene: TRBV7-2
clone size: NA
J gene: TRBJ2-2

CDR3 DNA: TGTGCCTTCTCATACGAGCAGTACTTC
CDR3 protein: CAFSYEQYF
D gene: NA
V gene: TRBV10-3
clone size: NA
J gene: TRBJ2-7

CDR3 DNA: TGTGCCAGCAGTGAACAGGACAGGCTGAAAGAGACCCAGTACTTC
CDR3 protein: CASSEQDRLKETQYF
D gene: TRBD1
V gene: TRBV2
clone size: NA
J gene: TRBJ2-5

CDR3 DNA: TGTGCCACCAGTGATTTTTGGAATGAGCAGTTCTTC
CDR3 protein: CATSDFWNEQFF
D gene: NA
V gene: TRBV24-1
clone size: once
J gene: TRBJ2-1

CDR3 DNA: TGCAGTGCCACTCATACACAGGGAGGTAATGGCTACACCTTC
CDR3 protein: CSATHTQGGNGYTF
D gene: NA
V gene: TRBV20-1
clone size: NA
J gene: TRBJ1-2

CDR3 DNA: TGTGCCTGCACCCCAGGGTATACTGAAGCTTTCTTT
CDR3 protein: CACTPGYTEAFF
D gene: NA
V gene: TRBV30
clone size: many
J gene: TRBJ1-1

CDR3 DNA: TGCAGTGCTAGGGACCCCCAGATCAACTATGGCTACACCTTC
CDR3 protein: CSARDPQINYGYTF
D gene: NA
V gene: TRBV20-1
clone size: few
J gene: TRBJ1-2

CDR3 DNA: TGCGCCAGTAGGGCCGACAGCTATGGCTACACCTTC
CDR3 protein: CASRADSYGYTF
D gene: NA
V gene: TRBV5-1
clone size: many
J gene: TRBJ1-2

CDR3 DNA: TGTGCCAGCAGCCCGGGACAGGGGGGCTCTGGGGCCAACGTCCTGACTTTC
CDR3 protein: CASSPGQGGSGANVLTF
D gene: TRBD1
V gene: TRBV7-2
clone size: NA
J gene: TRBJ2-6

CDR3 DNA: TGTGCCAGCAGCTTAGAAGTTAGGGACACTGAAGCTTTCTTT
CDR3 protein: CASSLEVRDTEAFF
D gene: NA
V gene: TRBV7-2
clone size: NA
J gene: TRBJ1-1

CDR3 DNA: TGTGCCAGCAGCTGGGGACTAGCGGGGGGGGAGACCCAGTACTTC
CDR3 protein: CASSWGLAGGETQYF
D gene: TRBD2
V gene: TRBV7-2
clone size: many
J gene: TRBJ2-5

CDR3 DNA: TGTGCCAGTAGTATGCGACAGGGGCATCAGCCCCAGCATTTT
CDR3 protein: CASSMRQGHQPQHF
D gene: TRBD1
V gene: TRBV19
clone size: once
J gene: TRBJ1-5

CDR3 DNA: TGTGCCACCAGTGATCCCGGACAGGGCTCCACTGAAGCTTTCTTT
CDR3 protein: CATSDPGQGSTEAFF
D gene: TRBD1
V gene: TRBV24-1
clone size: NA
J gene: TRBJ1-1

CDR3 DNA: TGCAGTGCTTCAGGGACTAGCGGGAGATCTTGGGAGCAGTACTTC
CDR3 protein: CSASGTSGRSWEQYF
D gene: TRBD2
V gene: TRBV20-1
clone size: NA
J gene: TRBJ2-7

CDR3 DNA: TGTGCCAGCAGCTCCTGGGGACAGGTCCAAGAGACCCAGTACTTC
CDR3 protein: CASSSWGQVQETQYF
D gene: TRBD1
V gene: TRBV9
clone size: few
J gene: TRBJ2-5

CDR3 DNA: TGCAGCGTTAACTCGGGTAGCGGGACAGATACGCAGTATTTT
CDR3 protein: CSVNSGSGTDTQYF
D gene: TRBD2
V gene: TRBV29-1
clone size: few
J gene: TRBJ2-3

CDR3 DNA: TGTGCCAGCAGTGACCTGGGTGCAGGGTATGGCTACACCTTC
CDR3 protein: CASSDLGAGYGYTF
D gene: NA
V gene: TRBV6-1
clone size: many
J gene: TRBJ1-2

CDR3 DNA: TGTGCCTGGAGTGGCGGTGGCAGCCTCAATGAGCAGTTCTTC
CDR3 protein: CAWSGGGSLNEQFF
D gene: NA
V gene: TRBV30
clone size: many
J gene: TRBJ2-1

CDR3 DNA: TGCAGTGCTAGGGCGGACAGTTTGAACACTGAAGCTTTCTTT
CDR3 protein: CSARADSLNTEAFF
D gene: NA
V gene: TRBV20-1
clone size: few
J gene: TRBJ1-1

CDR3 DNA: TGTGCCAGCAGGCGACGCCTCGCGGTAAATAACTATGGCTACACCTTC
CDR3 protein: CASRRRLAVNNYGYTF
D gene: NA
V gene: TRBV12-3/TRBV12-4
clone size: few
J gene: TRBJ1-2

CDR3 DNA: TGTGCCAGCAGCCAAGCTCGTCGGGAGGGGACAGATACGCAGTATTTT
CDR3 protein: CASSQARREGTDTQYF
D gene: TRBD2
V gene: TRBV4-2
clone size: few
J gene: TRBJ2-3

CDR3 DNA: TGTGCCAGCAGTCCTTCTAGGAGAGAGACCCAGTACTTC
CDR3 protein: CASSPSRRETQYF
D gene: NA
V gene: TRBV27
clone size: few
J gene: TRBJ2-5